This TCR beta chain originates from a study of blood T cell repertoires in COVID-19. The V end was cut by 0 bases, the J end by 5 bases, with 10 bases between. CDR1 and CDR2 (germline): SGDLS, YYNGEE. The CDR3 runs to 14 residues. The assay was immunoSEQ multiplex PCR, and TCRdb's table has in-frame clones only and misses some. Of about 130,000 clones listed, around 90% are singletons. The clonotype was recovered from a man in his fifties or sixties with COVID-19, enrolled during active disease. V usage is TRBV9 and J usage is TRBJ2-3, with a tentative D call TRBD2 (6 bases). The sample consisted of peripheral blood. This chain's CDR3 is CASSVGGIGDTQYF. The CDR3, as DNA: TGTGCCAGCAGCGTAGGCGGGATCGGAGATACGCAGTATTTT.